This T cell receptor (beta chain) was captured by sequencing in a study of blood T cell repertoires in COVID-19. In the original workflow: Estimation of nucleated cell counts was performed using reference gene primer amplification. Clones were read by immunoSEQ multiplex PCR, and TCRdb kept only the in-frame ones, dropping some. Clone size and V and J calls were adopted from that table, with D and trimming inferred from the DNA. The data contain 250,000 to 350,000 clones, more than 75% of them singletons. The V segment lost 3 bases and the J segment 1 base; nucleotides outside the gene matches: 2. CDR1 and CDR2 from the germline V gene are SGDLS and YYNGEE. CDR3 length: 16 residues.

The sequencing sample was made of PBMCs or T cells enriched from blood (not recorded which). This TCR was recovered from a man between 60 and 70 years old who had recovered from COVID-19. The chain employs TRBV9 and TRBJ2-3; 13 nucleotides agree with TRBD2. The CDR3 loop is CASSGGLAGRTDTQYF. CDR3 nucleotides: TGTGCCAGCAGCGGGGGACTAGCGGGACGCACAGATACGCAGTATTTT.